This T cell receptor beta chain was documented in a study of blood T cell repertoires in COVID-19. Study-wide context: PBMCs, B-cell-depleted T cells, or T cells provided the cDNA or gDNA that made up the material.

Repertoires were generated with immunoSEQ multiplex PCR, while TCRdb's copy carries only in-frame clones and drops some. This table has 200,000 or so clones, roughly 92% appearing once. Patients at the Seattle site were enrolled during active infection and followed longitudinally. Sequencing input: peripheral blood. The TCR originated in a man between 60 and 75 years old with COVID-19, enrolled during active disease.

This CDR3 is CASSLANRGLPGELFF. CDR3 coding DNA: TGTGCCAGCAGCTTAGCCAACAGGGGGCTGCCCGGGGAGCTGTTTTTT. The chain uses TRBV7-8 and TRBJ2-2; 9 bases match TRBD1. J gave up 6 bases and V 0 bases, and 5 bases lay outside the gene matches. Germline V gene sequence: CDR1 SGHVS, CDR2 FQNEAQ. The length of the CDR3 is 16 residues.